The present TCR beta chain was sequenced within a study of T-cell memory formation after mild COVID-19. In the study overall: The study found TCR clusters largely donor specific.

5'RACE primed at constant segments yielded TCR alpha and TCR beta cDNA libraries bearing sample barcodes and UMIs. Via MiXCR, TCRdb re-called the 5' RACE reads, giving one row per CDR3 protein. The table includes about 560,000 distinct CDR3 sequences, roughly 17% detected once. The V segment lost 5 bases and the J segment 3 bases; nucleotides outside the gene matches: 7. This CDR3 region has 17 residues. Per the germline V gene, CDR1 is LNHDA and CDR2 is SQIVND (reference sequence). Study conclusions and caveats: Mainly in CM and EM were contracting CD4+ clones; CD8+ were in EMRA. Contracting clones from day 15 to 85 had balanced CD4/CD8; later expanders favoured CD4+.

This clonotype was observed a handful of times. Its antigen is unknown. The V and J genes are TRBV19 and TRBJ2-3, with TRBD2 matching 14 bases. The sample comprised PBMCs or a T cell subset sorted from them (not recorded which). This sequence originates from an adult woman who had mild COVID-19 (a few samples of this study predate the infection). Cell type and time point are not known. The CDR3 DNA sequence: TGTGCCAGTAGTCGACTAGCGGGGGGGCTTTGGACAGATACGCAGTATTTT. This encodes CASSRLAGGLWTDTQYF.